The clone carrying this T cell receptor (beta chain) is labeled medium-sized (0.01 to 0.1%). What it binds is unknown. The data were taken from a study of T cells in localized non-small cell lung cancer. Study-wide results and caveats: Among the tissues sampled, uninvolved adjacent lung had the highest T cell clonality, above tumor.

The germline gives CDR1 MNHGY, CDR2 SAAAGT. The CDR3 is 16 amino acids. J lost 5 bases, V lost 0 bases, and 8 bases had no gene match. The assay was immunoSEQ multiplex PCR, and TCRdb's table has in-frame clones only and misses some. The sample contains about 1,000 clones, roughly a third of which appear only once. The chain joins TRBV6-8 to TRBJ1-2, with 8 bases fitting TRBD1. The input for sequencing was normal lung tissue next to the tumor, taken before any cancer treatment. The TCR originated in a female donor over 55 with stage I lung adenocarcinoma. The CDR3 is CASSYSGQGAGYGYTF. For the CDR3, the DNA is TGTGCCAGCAGTTACTCTGGGCAGGGGGCAGGTTATGGCTACACCTTC.